A single T cell receptor (beta chain) is shown here with its context. This specimen belongs to a study of blood T cell repertoires in COVID-19. Turning to the study itself: Some COVID-19 samples were acute and others convalescent; all came from the United States, Italy and Spain. T cells, B-cell-depleted T cells, or PBMCs supplied cDNA or gDNA.

Only in-frame clones appear in the TCRdb table, and some are missing; sequencing was by immunoSEQ multiplex PCR. The sample includes over 150,000 clones, about 85% of them seen just once. Seattle patients were enrolled while actively infected and followed longitudinally. The CDR3 loop spans 17 amino acids. V gave up 0 bases and J gave up 7 bases; unmatched junction bases: 10. The germline gives CDR1 SGHAT, CDR2 FQNNGV. Sequencing was performed on peripheral blood. The receptor's source is a man in his sixties with COVID-19, enrolled during active disease. The chain combines TRBV11-2 with TRBJ2-5; TRBD2 aligns across 11 bases. The CDR3 DNA is TGTGCCAGCAGCTTAGAGGAGGGACTAGCGGCCCTAGGGACCCAGTACTTC. Residues: CASSLEEGLAALGTQYF.